The rows below give T cell receptor beta chains drawn from one sample of a study of T cell responses to AZD1222 COVID-19 vaccine. TCRdb's table, derived via immunoSEQ multiplex PCR, lists solely in-frame clones and lacks some. The sample lists approximately 150,000 clones, about 91% occurring once. Sample: peripheral blood, taken on day 0 of AZD1222 vaccination. Receptors were obtained from an adult in good health. Both conserved end residues are part of each CDR3. D genes are given only for firm matches. Where a row states a size, it is once, few, many or the class of an expanded clone; other rows omit it.

v_call: TRBV5-1; j_call: TRBJ2-3; clone_size: -; d_call: TRBD1; cdr3_aa: CASSFDRGLTDTQYF; cdr3_nt: TGCGCCAGCAGCTTTGACAGGGGACTCACAGATACGCAGTATTTT
v_call: TRBV3-1/TRBV3-2; j_call: TRBJ2-7; clone_size: -; d_call: -; cdr3_aa: CASSRYRDHNYEQYF; cdr3_nt: TGTGCCAGCAGCCGCTACCGGGACCATAACTACGAGCAGTACTTC
v_call: TRBV7-9; j_call: TRBJ2-1; clone_size: -; d_call: TRBD2; cdr3_aa: CASSLPPSGRRYNEQFF; cdr3_nt: TGTGCCAGCAGCTTACCCCCGAGCGGGAGACGATACAATGAGCAGTTCTTC
v_call: TRBV5-1; j_call: TRBJ2-7; clone_size: -; d_call: -; cdr3_aa: CASSLFEDTYEQYF; cdr3_nt: TGCGCCAGCAGCTTATTTGAGGACACCTACGAGCAGTACTTC
v_call: TRBV19; j_call: TRBJ1-5; clone_size: -; d_call: TRBD1; cdr3_aa: CATKDRGDQPQHF; cdr3_nt: TGTGCCACCAAAGACAGGGGAGATCAGCCCCAGCATTTT
v_call: TRBV19; j_call: TRBJ2-1; clone_size: -; d_call: TRBD2; cdr3_aa: CASSTTSGSDNEQFF; cdr3_nt: TGTGCCAGTAGTACGACTAGCGGGAGCGACAATGAGCAGTTCTTC
v_call: TRBV18; j_call: TRBJ2-7; clone_size: once; d_call: -; cdr3_aa: CASSPERDSSYEQYF; cdr3_nt: TGTGCCAGCTCACCGGAGCGGGACAGCTCCTACGAGCAGTACTTC
v_call: TRBV4-2; j_call: TRBJ1-1; clone_size: -; d_call: TRBD1; cdr3_aa: CASSLRTGEDTEAFF; cdr3_nt: TGTGCCAGCAGCCTACGGACAGGGGAGGACACTGAAGCTTTCTTT
v_call: TRBV11-2; j_call: TRBJ1-6; clone_size: -; d_call: -; cdr3_aa: CASSPSSTPNSPLHF; cdr3_nt: TGTGCCAGCAGCCCTTCCAGCACACCCAATTCACCCCTCCACTTT
v_call: TRBV7-2; j_call: TRBJ2-7; clone_size: -; d_call: -; cdr3_aa: CASSLRGGNSYEQYF; cdr3_nt: TGTGCCAGCAGCTTACGCGGGGGCAACTCCTACGAGCAGTACTTC
v_call: TRBV5-5; j_call: TRBJ2-7; clone_size: once; d_call: -; cdr3_aa: CASSTPSIGRTYEQYF; cdr3_nt: TGTGCCAGCAGCACTCCTAGTATCGGGAGAACGTACGAGCAGTACTTC
v_call: TRBV4-3; j_call: TRBJ1-2; clone_size: -; d_call: -; cdr3_aa: CASSPERAGGHYGYTF; cdr3_nt: TGCGCCAGCAGCCCGGAGCGGGCGGGGGGGCACTATGGCTACACCTTC
v_call: TRBV11-3; j_call: TRBJ1-2; clone_size: -; d_call: -; cdr3_aa: CASSSSLYGYTF; cdr3_nt: TGTGCCAGCAGCTCCAGTCTCTATGGCTACACCTTC
v_call: TRBV5-1; j_call: TRBJ2-5; clone_size: -; d_call: -; cdr3_aa: CASSYSHLQETQYF; cdr3_nt: TGCGCCAGCAGTTACTCACACCTGCAAGAGACCCAGTACTTC
v_call: TRBV25-1; j_call: TRBJ1-6; clone_size: -; d_call: -; cdr3_aa: CASRMREGGNSPLHF; cdr3_nt: TGTGCCAGCAGAATGAGGGAGGGAGGTAATTCACCCCTCCACTTT
v_call: TRBV28; j_call: TRBJ1-6; clone_size: -; d_call: -; cdr3_aa: CASSSGQLYNSPLHF; cdr3_nt: TGTGCCAGCAGTTCCGGACAGCTCTATAATTCACCCCTCCACTTT
v_call: TRBV28; j_call: TRBJ2-7; clone_size: -; d_call: TRBD1; cdr3_aa: CASSPRDRGPKGYEQYF; cdr3_nt: TGTGCCAGCAGTCCTCGGGACAGGGGCCCTAAGGGGTACGAGCAGTACTTC
v_call: TRBV19; j_call: TRBJ1-2; clone_size: few; d_call: TRBD1; cdr3_aa: CASSSDRVRGYTF; cdr3_nt: TGTGCCAGTAGTTCGGACAGGGTACGCGGCTACACCTTC
v_call: TRBV3-1/TRBV3-2; j_call: TRBJ1-1; clone_size: few; d_call: TRBD1; cdr3_aa: CASNQGALTRGNTEAFF; cdr3_nt: TGTGCCAGCAACCAGGGGGCGTTAACGCGGGGAAACACTGAAGCTTTCTTT
v_call: TRBV12-3/TRBV12-4; j_call: TRBJ1-5; clone_size: -; d_call: -; cdr3_aa: CASSLGGQPQHF; cdr3_nt: TGTGCCAGCAGTTTAGGCGGTCAGCCCCAGCATTTT
v_call: TRBV7-2; j_call: TRBJ1-6; clone_size: -; d_call: TRBD1; cdr3_aa: CASSPNRGEFRNSPLHF; cdr3_nt: TGTGCCAGCAGCCCAAACAGGGGAGAGTTTCGGAATTCACCCCTCCACTTT
v_call: TRBV30; j_call: TRBJ1-1; clone_size: -; d_call: -; cdr3_aa: CAWSARAEAFF; cdr3_nt: TGTGCCTGGAGTGCCCGGGCTGAAGCTTTCTTT
v_call: TRBV6-2/TRBV6-3; j_call: TRBJ2-1; clone_size: few; d_call: TRBD2; cdr3_aa: CASSYPPSPSGATQLF; cdr3_nt: TGTGCCAGCAGTTACCCCCCGAGCCCTAGCGGGGCCACACAGCTCTTC
v_call: TRBV6-2/TRBV6-3; j_call: TRBJ1-1; clone_size: -; d_call: TRBD1; cdr3_aa: CASSYPTGTGLMNTEAFF; cdr3_nt: TGTGCCAGCAGTTACCCCACCGGGACAGGGCTCATGAACACTGAAGCTTTCTTT
v_call: TRBV3-1/TRBV3-2; j_call: TRBJ2-1; clone_size: few; d_call: TRBD2; cdr3_aa: CASSSPSGRAYNEQFF; cdr3_nt: TGTGCCAGCAGTTCCCCTAGCGGGAGGGCCTACAATGAGCAGTTCTTC
v_call: TRBV28; j_call: TRBJ2-2; clone_size: -; d_call: -; cdr3_aa: CASSFSWDTGELFF; cdr3_nt: TGTGCCAGCAGTTTTTCGTGGGACACCGGGGAGCTGTTTTTT
v_call: TRBV7-2; j_call: TRBJ1-1; clone_size: -; d_call: -; cdr3_aa: CASSLRPGTNTEAFF; cdr3_nt: TGTGCCAGCAGCTTGAGACCTGGAACGAACACTGAAGCTTTCTTT
v_call: TRBV7-2; j_call: TRBJ2-1; clone_size: -; d_call: -; cdr3_aa: CASSYTGSPYNEQFF; cdr3_nt: TGTGCCAGCAGCTATACAGGAAGTCCCTACAATGAGCAGTTCTTC